This passage covers 20 T cell receptor beta chains from one sample sequenced in a study of low-dose radiotherapy and immunotherapy resistance in tumors. TCRs underwent 20 PCR cycles of amplification with a constant-region primer and V-primer adapter. MiXCR, run by TCRdb on the reads, gives a single entry per CDR3 protein. The data show over 50,000 distinct CDR3 sequences, around 33% seen once. Time point denoted: after trial treatment. Treatment meaning: LDRT plus nivolumab, ipilimumab, low-dose cyclophosphamide and aspirin (RACIN trial). The sample here was PBMCs, taken after low-dose radiotherapy plus immunotherapy. These TCRs come from a male donor with rectosigmoid adenocarcinoma.

The chain is built from TRBV3-1 and TRBJ1-1, with D perhaps TRBD1 (5 bases). The CDR3 covers 16 residues. Germline V lookup: CDR1 LGHDT, CDR2 YNNKEL (reference sequence). Trimming removed 6 bases from V and 0 bases from J, with 17 bases in between. Here the CDR3 reads CASSPQGRGMNTEAFF. DNA for the CDR3: TGTGCCAGCAGTCCCCAGGGAAGGGGTATGAACACTGAAGCTTTCTTT.

This clonotype appeared a few times. For the CDR3, the DNA is TGTGCCAGCAGCCGACTAGCGGGAGGCAATGAGCAGTTCTTC. It translates to CASSRLAGGNEQFF. The chain recombines TRBV28 with TRBJ2-1; 13 bases are shared with TRBD2. The CDR3 length is 14 residues. Germline assignment: CDR1 MDHEN and CDR2 SYDVKM. V was pared by 6 bases and J by 6 bases, with 2 bases of the junction left unmatched.

This clonotype was observed many times. J is TRBJ2-2 and V is TRBV11-1; TRBD2 agrees at 11 bases. V shed 4 bases, J shed 3 bases, and the junction held 4 bases outside the gene matches. The CDR3 contains 16 residues. Germline-derived CDR1 and CDR2 are SGHAT and FQDESV (reference sequence). The CDR3 region is CASSSGTSGYTGELFF. Here the CDR3 DNA reads TGTGCCAGCAGCTCCGGGACTAGCGGTTACACCGGGGAGCTGTTTTTT.

The rearrangement uses TRBV28 and TRBJ1-1, with D possibly matching TRBD1 (6 bases). This CDR3 is 14 amino acids long. Germline assignment: CDR1 MDHEN and CDR2 SYDVKM. The CDR3 sequence: CANKPPGANTEAFF. In nucleotides, the CDR3 is TGTGCGAATAAGCCCCCAGGGGCAAACACTGAAGCTTTCTTT.

This clonotype is medium-sized in the sample. The chain recombines TRBV6-2 or TRBV6-3 with TRBJ2-7; possible D gene TRBD1, 5 bases. CDR3 size: 15 residues. Trimming stripped 5 bases from V and 0 bases from J, with 14 bases between. Germline CDR1 and CDR2: MNHEY and SVGEGT. The CDR3 nucleotides are TGTGCCAGCAGTGAAGACTCAGGGTTCTCCTACGAGCAGTACTTC. Amino acid sequence: CASSEDSGFSYEQYF.

This clonotype was counted ten times or more. This rearrangement joins TRBV13 to TRBJ2-3, with D hard to call. This CDR3 region has 15 residues. Germline V gene sequence: CDR1 PRHDT, CDR2 FYEKMQ (reference sequence). With 6 bases removed from V and 0 bases from J, the gap between germline ends came to 13 bases. CDR3 loop: CASSEGPPSTDTQYF. CDR3 DNA: TGTGCCAGCAGTGAAGGTCCTCCTAGCACAGATACGCAGTATTTT.

The rearrangement links TRBV28 to TRBJ1-5, with TRBD1 as a possible D gene (6 bases). Germline loops: CDR1 MDHEN, CDR2 SYDVKM. The CDR3 is 17 residues long. V lost 3 bases, J lost 0 bases, and 15 bases lay in between. The CDR3 sequence: CASSFVGGAISNQPQHF. In nucleotides, the CDR3 is TGTGCCAGCAGTTTCGTTGGGGGGGCCATTAGCAATCAGCCCCAGCATTTT.

V gene TRBV24-1 combines with J gene TRBJ2-2; D remains unclear. The CDR3 sequence is 17 residues long. Trimming took off 4 bases at V and 1 base at J, with 15 bases between the two ends. Germline CDR1 is KGHDR and CDR2 is SFDVKD. CDR3 loop: CATSEKPRVGNTGELFF. As DNA, the CDR3 is TGTGCCACCAGTGAAAAGCCCCGGGTAGGGAACACCGGGGAGCTGTTTTTT.

This clonotype was counted many times. The gene calls are TRBV20-1 and TRBJ2-7; 10 bases agree with TRBD2. The CDR3 loop spans 16 amino acids. Germline CDR1 DFQATT, CDR2 SNEGSKA (reference sequence). The junction had 7 bases not matched to a gene; V was cut back by 0 bases and J by 2 bases. CDR3 sequence reads: CSARDFLAGDPYEQYF. DNA for the CDR3: TGCAGTGCTAGAGATTTTCTAGCGGGAGACCCCTACGAGCAGTACTTC.

By frequency in the sample, this clonotype is medium-sized. The chain combines TRBV28 with TRBJ1-5; D call uncertain. The CDR3 sequence is 16 residues long. Germline values: CDR1 MDHEN, CDR2 SYDVKM. V dropped 5 bases and J dropped 4 bases, with 18 bases sitting between them. The CDR3 DNA reads TGTGCCAGCAGTCCCACCTTGGGGAACTCAAATCAGCCCCAGCATTTT. Its protein product is CASSPTLGNSNQPQHF.

The J gene is TRBJ2-3, the V gene TRBV5-4, with 10 bases aligning to TRBD2. V shed 0 bases, J shed 7 bases, and the junction held 5 bases outside the gene matches. Germline-derived CDR1 and CDR2 are SGHNT and YYREEE (reference sequence). CDR3 length: 15 residues. The CDR3 loop is CASSLAAGGPNTQYF. CDR3 coding DNA: TGTGCCAGCAGCTTGGCAGCGGGAGGGCCGAATACGCAGTATTTT.

This clonotype is categorized as medium-sized. The chain is built from TRBV28 and TRBJ2-3; a possible D gene is TRBD2 (6 bases). The CDR3 loop spans 13 amino acids. V was trimmed by 8 bases and J by 4 bases, leaving 13 bases between them. CDR1 and CDR2 from the germline V gene are MDHEN and SYDVKM. This CDR3 reads CASLERGADTQYF. The DNA for the CDR3 is TGTGCCAGCCTTGAACGCGGGGCAGATACGCAGTATTTT. The full variable domain, its missing parts supplied by reference TRBV28 and TRBJ2-3, is DVKVTQSSRYLVKRTGEKVFLECVQDMDHENMFWYRQDPGLGLRLIYFSYDVKMKEKGDIPEGYSVSREKKERFSLILESASTNQTSMYLCASLERGADTQYFGPGTRLTVL.

In the case of this clonotype: A far larger clone differs by one base, so this is likely a read error. This chain connects TRBV3-1 to TRBJ2-7; the match to TRBD2 covers 8 bases. Looked up from germline, CDR1 is LGHDT and CDR2 is YNNKEL (reference sequence). J lost 7 bases, V lost 1 base, and 6 bases had no gene match. CDR3 length: 14 residues. The DNA of the CDR3 is TGTGCCAGCAGCCAAGCGGGAGGGGACAATGAGCAGTACTTC. As protein: CASSQAGGDNEQYF.

The V call is TRBV24-1, the J call TRBJ2-1; tentatively, D is TRBD1 (6 bases). Trimming stripped 4 bases from V and 4 bases from J, with 13 bases between. The CDR3 contains 15 residues. CDR1 KGHDR and CDR2 SFDVKD come from the germline V gene. The CDR3 nucleotides read TGTGCCACCAGTGAATCCAGGGGATTTTACAATGAGCAGTTCTTC. Amino acids: CATSESRGFYNEQFF.

This clonotype was seen more than once but under ten times. The chain carries TRBV6-2 or TRBV6-3 and TRBJ2-3, with 10 bases matching TRBD2. Germline lookup yields CDR1 MNHEY and CDR2 SVGEGT. This CDR3 is 16 amino acids long. The V segment lost 8 bases and the J segment 1 base; nucleotides outside the gene matches: 9. The CDR3 nucleotides are TGTGCCAGCCCGGAATGGACTAGCGGTCGCACAGATACGCAGTATTTT. Translating gives CASPEWTSGRTDTQYF.

This clonotype showed up many times. The chain recombines TRBV5-1 with TRBJ2-5; D unclear. In germline, CDR1 is SGHRS, CDR2 YFSETQ. The CDR3 runs 17 residues. Trimming took off 0 bases at V and 1 base at J, with 16 bases between the two ends. CDR3 sequence: CASSLAIGRASQETQYF. For the CDR3, the DNA is TGCGCCAGCAGCTTGGCCATCGGCAGAGCTTCCCAAGAGACCCAGTACTTC.

The table lists this clonotype with many counts. The chain uses TRBV18 and TRBJ1-6; TRBD1 matches at 7 bases. From germline, CDR1 is KGHSH and CDR2 LQKENI. The ends lost 6 bases at V and 10 bases at J; junction bases unmatched: 9. The CDR3 is made up of 14 amino acids. CDR3 sequence reads: CASSPTGERSPLHF. In DNA, the CDR3 is TGTGCCAGCTCGCCCACAGGGGAGAGGTCACCCCTCCACTTT. The full variable domain, with the rest looked up from reference TRBV18 and TRBJ1-6, is NAGVMQNPRHLVRRRGQEARLRCSPMKGHSHVYWYRQLPEEGLKFMVYLQKENIIDESGMPKERFSAEFPKEGPSILRIQQVVRGDSAAYFCASSPTGERSPLHFGNGTRLTVT.

This clonotype has a count of ten or more. V gene TRBV4-1 combines with J gene TRBJ2-1, with TRBD2 identical over 12 bases. Losses at the gene ends were 0 bases for V and 11 bases for J; bases not matched to a gene: 5. The CDR3 has 15 residues. Germline lookup yields CDR1 MGHRA and CDR2 YSYEKL. The CDR3 reads CASSQEASGGAQQFF. In DNA form, the CDR3 reads TGCGCCAGCAGCCAAGAGGCTAGCGGGGGGGCTCAGCAGTTCTTC.

The J gene is TRBJ1-1, the V gene TRBV7-2, with D unclear. Trimming removed 0 bases from V and 6 bases from J, with 8 bases in between. This CDR3 is built from 13 residues. Germline V lookup: CDR1 SGHTA, CDR2 FQGNSA. CDR3: CASSLAKGAEAFF. The DNA for the CDR3 is TGTGCCAGCAGCTTAGCGAAGGGCGCTGAAGCTTTCTTT.

This clonotype was seen at least ten times. The genes are TRBV7-3 and TRBJ2-1; 13 bases fit TRBD2. CDR3 length: 17 amino acids. V was pared by 6 bases and J by 8 bases, with 13 bases of the junction left unmatched. The germline gives CDR1 SGHTA, CDR2 FQGTGA. The CDR3 DNA reads as TGTGCCAGCAGTCACTTTAGACTAGCGGGAGGCGGCGATGAGCAGTTCTTC. Amino acids: CASSHFRLAGGGDEQFF.